One T cell receptor (beta chain) is described in this entry. The germline V and J ends were trimmed by 2 bases and 4 bases, with 6 bases remaining between them. This CDR3 is 13 amino acids long. CDR1 and CDR2 (germline): SGHTA, FQGNSA. Assay used: immunoSEQ multiplex PCR; TCRdb lists only in-frame clones, some missing. The sample carries roughly 98,000 clones, less than 85% recorded once. The sample comes from a study of blood T cell repertoires in COVID-19. Sequenced: peripheral blood. This chain uses TRBV7-2 with TRBJ1-5, with D hard to call. This receptor was taken from a man aged 65 to 79 with active or convalescent COVID-19. The CDR3 loop is CASSLQFNQPQHF. CDR3 in DNA: TGTGCCAGCAGCTTACAGTTTAATCAGCCCCAGCATTTT.